These 29 T cell receptor beta chains came from one sample sequenced in a study of T cell responses to AZD1222 COVID-19 vaccine. The table came from immunoSEQ multiplex PCR; TCRdb's copy has only in-frame clones and leaves some out. Of 95,000 to 100,000 clones listed, over 75% are singletons. This material consisted of peripheral blood, taken 28 days after the second AZD1222 dose. These receptors originate from an adult who received the AZD1222 COVID-19 vaccine.

The chain combines TRBV28 with TRBJ2-7, with TRBD1 identical over 9 bases. This CDR3 has 14 amino acids. Germline V gives CDR1 MDHEN, CDR2 SYDVKM. J gave up 4 bases and V 4 bases, and 5 bases lay outside the gene matches. CDR3 amino acids: CASSSLGQGYEQYF. The CDR3 region has the DNA TGTGCCAGCAGTTCTCTGGGACAGGGTTACGAGCAGTACTTC.

The chain recombines TRBV4-2 with TRBJ2-7, with D possibly called TRBD1 or TRBD2 (6 bases each). V shed 0 bases and J shed 0 bases, with 12 bases lying between them. From germline, CDR1 is LGHNA and CDR2 YNFKEQ. The CDR3 loop spans 16 amino acids. DNA of the CDR3: TGTGCCAGCAGCCAAGAAGGGGGGACCCCCTCCTACGAGCAGTACTTC. Amino acids: CASSQEGGTPSYEQYF.

The V gene is TRBV30, the J gene TRBJ2-7; D remains ambiguous. This CDR3 region has 18 residues. Per the germline V gene, CDR1 is GTSNPN and CDR2 is SVGIG (reference sequence). V was trimmed by 0 bases and J by 1 base, leaving 22 bases between them. For the CDR3, the DNA is TGTGCCTGGAGTGTATCCCCCAACCCCCCTGGATTTTCCTACGAGCAGTACTTC. Translation gives CAWSVSPNPPGFSYEQYF.

This clone was detected only a few times. Other DNA sequences in this sample translate to the same CDR3. The J gene is TRBJ1-6, the V gene TRBV27, with D hard to call. The CDR3 is made up of 12 amino acids. With 5 bases removed from V and 3 bases from J, the gap between germline ends came to 2 bases. The germline V gene has CDR1 MNHEY and CDR2 SMNVEV (reference sequence). The CDR3 DNA sequence: TGTGCCAGCAGTCTCTATAATTCACCCCTCCACTTT. Translated: CASSLYNSPLHF.

V is TRBV5-4 and J is TRBJ1-2; D is perhaps TRBD1 (5 bases). V was cut by 5 bases and J by 8 bases, with 16 bases left in between. Germline V gene sequence: CDR1 SGHNT, CDR2 YYREEE (reference sequence). CDR3 length: 13 amino acids. Written as DNA, the CDR3 is TGTGCCAGCAGTCTGGCAGGGACGTACGGCTACACCTTC. Protein sequence: CASSLAGTYGYTF.

The count of this clone is one. The chain uses TRBV12-5 and TRBJ2-1; the D is unclear. Germline V gives CDR1 LGHNT, CDR2 FRNRAP. This CDR3 is 13 amino acids long. With 11 bases removed from V and 10 bases from J, the gap between germline ends came to 21 bases. Here the CDR3 DNA reads TGTGCTGATAGTGGGGTGGGCGGTGCGGAGCAGTTCTTC. Protein sequence: CADSGVGGAEQFF.

This chain links TRBV5-1 with TRBJ2-7, with 11 bases lining up with TRBD1. V gave up 3 bases and J gave up 7 bases; unmatched junction bases: 6. The V gene's germline CDR1 is SGHRS and CDR2 YFSETQ. The CDR3 runs to 14 residues. CDR3 sequence (DNA): TGCGCCAGCAGCTATGCCGGGACAGGGGGAGAGCAGTACTTC. It is translated as CASSYAGTGGEQYF.

The chain is built from TRBV7-2 and TRBJ1-2; D call uncertain. This CDR3 contains 14 residues. V lost 5 bases to trimming and J lost 7 bases, with 17 bases between them. From germline, CDR1 is SGHTA and CDR2 FQGNSA. The CDR3 loop reads CASSPVGGPSGYTF. For the CDR3, the DNA is TGTGCCAGCAGCCCCGTGGGTGGCCCCAGTGGCTACACCTTC.

The chain joins TRBV5-6 to TRBJ1-2; possible D gene TRBD1, 5 bases. Per germline, CDR1 SGHDT and CDR2 YYEEEE. This CDR3 is built from 14 residues. Trimming shortened V by 2 bases and J by 3 bases, and 11 bases separated the two germline ends. CDR3 sequence: CASSFGDSHYGYTF. CDR3 nucleotide sequence: TGTGCCAGCAGCTTCGGGGACTCACACTATGGCTACACCTTC. The full variable domain, in which reference TRBV5-6 and TRBJ1-2 provide the parts outside the CDR3, is DAGVTQSPTHLIKTRGQQVTLRCSPKSGHDTVSWYQQALGQGPQFIFQYYEEEERQRGNFPDRFSGHQFPNYSSELNVNALLLGDSALYLCASSFGDSHYGYTFGSGTRLTVV.

This clone was picked up one time. The V call is TRBV9, the J call TRBJ2-2; tentatively, D is TRBD1 (5 bases). This CDR3 is 12 amino acids long. V lost 0 bases and J lost 8, with 5 bases in between. Germline V gene sequence: CDR1 SGDLS, CDR2 YYNGEE. The chain's CDR3 is CASSVAGGELFF. The CDR3 DNA reads TGTGCCAGCAGCGTAGCAGGGGGGGAGCTGTTTTTT.

The chain has TRBV18 and TRBJ2-2; D is unclear. Trimming removed 1 base from V and 0 bases from J, with 9 bases in between. This CDR3 has 16 amino acids. Looked up from germline, CDR1 is KGHSH and CDR2 is LQKENI. The CDR3 loop reads CASSPLILANTGELFF. The DNA for the CDR3 is TGTGCCAGCTCACCACTGATCCTTGCGAACACCGGGGAGCTGTTTTTT.

The chain joins TRBV27 to TRBJ1-5, with 11 bases matching TRBD1. The CDR3 is 14 amino acids. Germline V gives CDR1 MNHEY, CDR2 SMNVEV (reference sequence). V was clipped by 4 bases and J by 7 bases; unmatched bases: 3. As DNA, the CDR3 is TGTGCCAGCAGTTGGACAGGGGGCGGACAGCCCCAGCATTTT. It translates to CASSWTGGGQPQHF.

The chain has TRBV3-1 (or the pseudogene TRBV3-2) and TRBJ1-1; possible D gene TRBD1, 5 bases. V was cut by 0 bases and J by 10 bases, with 12 bases left in between. Germline CDR1 is LGHDT and CDR2 is YNNKEL (reference sequence). The CDR3 consists of 13 residues. CDR3 amino acids: CASSQDPGAAAFF. In DNA form, the CDR3 reads TGTGCCAGCAGCCAAGACCCCGGGGCCGCAGCTTTCTTT.

The chain carries TRBV4-2 and TRBJ1-2; 9 nucleotides agree with TRBD1. The CDR3 extends over 15 amino acids. With 1 base clipped from V and 8 bases from J, the junction kept 8 bases outside the gene matches. From germline, CDR1 is LGHNA and CDR2 YNFKEQ. CDR3 protein: CASSQGEGTGYGYTF. CDR3 in DNA: TGTGCCAGCAGCCAAGGGGAAGGGACAGGGTACGGCTACACCTTC.

The J gene is TRBJ2-7, the V gene TRBV4-1, with 12 bases aligning to TRBD2. V dropped 2 bases and J dropped 4; count of bases not matched to a gene: 3. The CDR3 is made up of 15 amino acids. Germline CDR1 reads MGHRA; CDR2 reads YSYEKL. The CDR3 region is CASSQLAGGFYEQYF. The CDR3 nucleotides read TGCGCCAGCAGCCAACTAGCGGGAGGGTTTTACGAGCAGTACTTC.

The V call is TRBV7-2, the J call TRBJ2-1; 10 bases agree with TRBD2. From germline, CDR1 is SGHTA and CDR2 FQGNSA. After removal of 1 base from V and 9 bases from J, the junction contained 6 bases not matched to a gene. The CDR3 spans 15 residues. CDR3 amino acids: CASSLEREGEGEQFF. The CDR3 bases are TGTGCCAGCAGCTTAGAGCGGGAGGGGGAAGGTGAGCAGTTCTTC.

The chain carries TRBV10-3 and TRBJ2-3; TRBD2 agrees at 7 bases. This CDR3 region has 13 residues. Germline values: CDR1 ENHRY, CDR2 SYGVKD. Trimming at V came to 6 bases and at J to 3 bases, leaving 3 bases not matched to a gene. The CDR3 region has the DNA TGTGCCATCAGGGGCGGGGGAACAGATACGCAGTATTTT. Translating it yields CAIRGGGTDTQYF.

The chain employs TRBV28 and TRBJ2-3; 7 bases map to TRBD2. After removal of 5 bases from V and 2 bases from J, the junction contained 7 bases not matched to a gene. The germline CDR1 and CDR2 sequences are MDHEN and SYDVKM. This CDR3 is built from 15 residues. CDR3 residues: CASSPQRGYTDTQYF. The CDR3 DNA reads as TGTGCCAGCAGTCCGCAGCGGGGATACACAGATACGCAGTATTTT.

The rearrangement uses TRBV10-3 and TRBJ1-3, with D unclear. Germline V gene data show CDR1 as ENHRY and CDR2 as SYGVKD. Deletions cut 3 bases from V and 7 bases from J, with 4 bases between. This CDR3 contains 11 residues. CDR3 sequence (DNA): TGTGCCATCAGTGAATCTAACACCATATATTTT. Protein product: CAISESNTIYF.

In DNA form, the CDR3 reads TGTGCCAGCAATCGGGGCGCGAATTCACCCCTCCACTTT. Protein sequence: CASNRGANSPLHF. The chain employs TRBV7-9 and TRBJ1-6, with D perhaps matching TRBD1 (5 bases). This CDR3 contains 13 residues. CDR1 and CDR2 (germline): SEHNR, FQNEAQ (reference sequence). V lost 7 bases, J lost 7 bases, and 11 bases lay in between.

This clone has a single count. This sequence joins TRBV7-2 and TRBJ1-1; no reliable D call. The CDR3 runs 15 residues. V gave up 2 bases and J gave up 1 base, with 11 bases separating them. Germline loops: CDR1 SGHTA, CDR2 FQGNSA. DNA of the CDR3: TGTGCCAGCAGCTTAATGCGACTTCAGAACACTGAAGCTTTCTTT. Protein product: CASSLMRLQNTEAFF.

The chain carries TRBV28 and TRBJ2-1, with D maybe TRBD2 (5 bases). Trimming removed 3 bases at V and 3 bases at J, with 9 bases between. CDR1 is MDHEN, CDR2 SYDVKM, per germline. The CDR3 has 14 amino acids. Here the CDR3 reads CASSFVEDYNEQFF. As DNA, the CDR3 is TGTGCCAGCAGTTTTGTGGAGGACTACAATGAGCAGTTCTTC.

This clone appeared once. The chain combines TRBV5-5 with TRBJ1-5; D is possibly TRBD1 (5 bases). Germline V gene sequence: CDR1 SGHKS, CDR2 YYEKEE (reference sequence). V lost 3 bases to trimming and J lost 3 bases, with 10 bases between them. This CDR3 region has 14 residues. The CDR3 region has the DNA TGTGCCAGCAGCTACGGGACCGACAATCAGCCCCAGCATTTT. Translating gives CASSYGTDNQPQHF.

This clone was seen only a few times. The chain employs TRBV5-4 and TRBJ2-3; a possible D gene is TRBD2 (5 bases). V lost 2 bases and J lost 2, with 15 bases in between. The CDR3 loop spans 16 amino acids. Germline V gene sequence: CDR1 SGHNT, CDR2 YYREEE (reference sequence). DNA for the CDR3: TGTGCCAGCAGCTTAGGCGGGCTAACCAACACAGATACGCAGTATTTT. It codes for CASSLGGLTNTDTQYF.

The chain has TRBV19 and TRBJ2-1; 13 bases are a match to TRBD2. This CDR3 is built from 16 residues. V dropped 10 bases and J dropped 7; count of bases not matched to a gene: 13. Germline V gives CDR1 LNHDA, CDR2 SQIVND (reference sequence). CDR3: CAISGAGLAGKNEQFF. The CDR3 DNA follows: TGTGCCATTAGCGGGGCGGGACTAGCGGGGAAAAATGAGCAGTTCTTC.

The V gene is TRBV3-1 (or the pseudogene TRBV3-2), the J gene TRBJ1-1; D unresolved. This CDR3 comprises 13 residues. The V and J ends lost 4 bases and 1 base respectively, with 7 bases between them. Germline lookup yields CDR1 LGHDT and CDR2 YNNKEL (reference sequence). CDR3 protein: CASSPYTNTEAFF. Here the CDR3 DNA reads TGTGCCAGCAGCCCTTATACGAACACTGAAGCTTTCTTT.

The genes are TRBV15 and TRBJ1-1, with D possibly matching TRBD1 (5 bases). Trimming left V 3 bases short and J 3 bases short, with 14 bases between. This CDR3 comprises 15 residues. CDR1 is LNHNV, CDR2 YYDKDF, per germline (reference sequence). CDR3 sequence: CATSRDGASYTEAFF. CDR3 sequence (DNA): TGTGCCACCAGCAGGGACGGGGCCAGTTACACTGAAGCTTTCTTT.

The chain is built from TRBV4-1 and TRBJ2-7; D uncertain. CDR3 size: 17 residues. Trimming took 0 bases from V and 7 from J, leaving 22 bases between them. CDR1 is MGHRA, CDR2 YSYEKL, per germline. The CDR3 nucleotides read TGCGCCAGCAGCCAAGATTTGTTGGGCAGCCCCTCTAAGGAGCAGTACTTC. Its protein product is CASSQDLLGSPSKEQYF.

This chain joins TRBV28 and TRBJ1-2, with a possible D match to TRBD1 (6 bases). The V and J ends lost 6 bases and 2 bases respectively, with 13 bases between them. Germline values: CDR1 MDHEN, CDR2 SYDVKM. The CDR3 spans 14 residues. The CDR3 is CASRWGRGNYGYTF. DNA of the CDR3: TGTGCCAGCAGATGGGGGCGGGGGAACTATGGCTACACCTTC.